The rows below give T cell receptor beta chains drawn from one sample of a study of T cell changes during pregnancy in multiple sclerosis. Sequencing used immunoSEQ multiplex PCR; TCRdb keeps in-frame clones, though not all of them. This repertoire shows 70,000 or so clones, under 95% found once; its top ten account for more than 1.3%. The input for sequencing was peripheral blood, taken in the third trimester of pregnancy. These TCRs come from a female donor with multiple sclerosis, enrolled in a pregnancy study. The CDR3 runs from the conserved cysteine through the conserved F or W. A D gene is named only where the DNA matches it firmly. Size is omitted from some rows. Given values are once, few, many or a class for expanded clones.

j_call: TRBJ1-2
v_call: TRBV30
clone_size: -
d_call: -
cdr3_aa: CAWSVGGALGYTF

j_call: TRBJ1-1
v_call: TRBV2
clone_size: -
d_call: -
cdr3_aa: CASSPGKGTEAFF

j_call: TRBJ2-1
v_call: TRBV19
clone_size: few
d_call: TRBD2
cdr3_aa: CATARLASNEQFF

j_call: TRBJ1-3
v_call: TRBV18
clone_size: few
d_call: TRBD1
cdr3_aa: CASSPPGQGASGNTIYF

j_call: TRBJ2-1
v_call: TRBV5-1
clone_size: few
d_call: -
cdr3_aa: CASSSPRLGSSYNEQFF

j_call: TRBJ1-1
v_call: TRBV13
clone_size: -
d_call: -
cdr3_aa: CASSSIRTVNTEAFF

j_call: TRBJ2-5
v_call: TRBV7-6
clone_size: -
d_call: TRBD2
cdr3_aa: CASSLVLAGPQETQYF

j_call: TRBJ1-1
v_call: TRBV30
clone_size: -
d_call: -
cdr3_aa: CAWRRPVGSTEAFF

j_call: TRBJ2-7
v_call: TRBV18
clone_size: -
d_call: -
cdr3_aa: CASSPQPPAVEQYF

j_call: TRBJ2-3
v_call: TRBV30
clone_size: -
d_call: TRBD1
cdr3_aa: CAWGGGTGTTQYF

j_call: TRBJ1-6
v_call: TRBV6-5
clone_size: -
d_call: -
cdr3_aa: CASSNRVTINSPLHF

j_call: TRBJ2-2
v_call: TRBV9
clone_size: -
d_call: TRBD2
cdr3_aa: CASSPTGTSGSYTGELFF

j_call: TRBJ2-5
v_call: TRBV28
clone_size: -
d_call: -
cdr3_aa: CASSFLGGRGETQYF

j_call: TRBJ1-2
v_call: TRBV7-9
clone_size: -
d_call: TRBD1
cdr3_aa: CASSAARTGGYGYTF

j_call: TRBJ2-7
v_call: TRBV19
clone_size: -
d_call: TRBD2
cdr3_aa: CASQAGGAIHEQYF

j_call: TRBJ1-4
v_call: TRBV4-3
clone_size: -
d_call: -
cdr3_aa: CASSQDWGQGEKLFF

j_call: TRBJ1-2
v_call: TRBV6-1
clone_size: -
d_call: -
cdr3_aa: CASSEQGGVNYGYTF

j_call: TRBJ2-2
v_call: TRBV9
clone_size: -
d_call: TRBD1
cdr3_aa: CASSVGGQGAGELFF

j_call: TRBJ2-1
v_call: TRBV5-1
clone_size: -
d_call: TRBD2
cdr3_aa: CASSVQAGFYNEQFF

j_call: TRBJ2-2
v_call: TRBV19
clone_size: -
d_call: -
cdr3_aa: CASSPQGYSNTGELFF

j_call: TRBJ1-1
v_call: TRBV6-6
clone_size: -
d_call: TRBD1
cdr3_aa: CASTSTGVAEAFF

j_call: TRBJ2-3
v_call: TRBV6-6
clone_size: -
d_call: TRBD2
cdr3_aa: CASDSGGEDTQYF

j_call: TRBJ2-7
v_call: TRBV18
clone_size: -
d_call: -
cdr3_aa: CASSRQTATYEQYF

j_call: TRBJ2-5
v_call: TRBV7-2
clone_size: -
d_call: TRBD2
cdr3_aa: CASSLGRGGNQETQYF

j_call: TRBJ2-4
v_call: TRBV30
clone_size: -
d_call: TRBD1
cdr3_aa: CAWIDRGLKNIQYF

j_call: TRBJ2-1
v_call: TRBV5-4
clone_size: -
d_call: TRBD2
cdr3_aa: CASSFTRTSGANEQFF

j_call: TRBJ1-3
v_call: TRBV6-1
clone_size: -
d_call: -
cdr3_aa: CAGHSGSSGNTIYF